This T cell receptor beta chain emerged from a study of shared clonotypes between healthy human individuals. TCRdb keeps only in-frame clones here, not all; method: immunoSEQ multiplex PCR. The repertoire holds about 380,000 clones, 90% to 97% seen once, with about 0.32% in the top ten. Sequencing was done on a sample of memory CD8+ T cells sorted from blood. Subset here: CD45RO+ cells pooled with CCR7-negative TemRA cells. This sequence originates from a young man in good health.

The CDR3 nucleotides are TGTGCCAGCAGCTTGAGTAGTGTGTCCCAGCATTTT. It yields the protein CASSLSSVSQHF. The chain couples TRBV5-8 to TRBJ1-5; D call uncertain. Germline values: CDR1 SGHTS, CDR2 YDEGEE. The V end lost 1 base, the J end lost 11 bases, and 10 bases lay between the germline ends. The CDR3 is 12 residues long.